This T cell receptor beta chain was identified during a study of T cells after yellow fever vaccination. This CDR3 is built from 17 residues. Trimming shortened V by 3 bases and J by 1 base, and 15 bases separated the two germline ends. Germline CDR1 SGHTA, CDR2 FQGNSA. TCRdb processed the 5' RACE reads anew with MiXCR; each CDR3 protein has one entry. The table includes around 260,000 distinct CDR3 sequences, around 5.2% detected once. As concerns this clonotype: As yet, its antigen is unknown.

Study results and limitations: Most clones from primary vaccination were detected again post-booster (approximately 97% CD4, 88% CD8). Only a minor proportion of clonotypes was detected across both CD4 and CD8 compartments. Compared with primary, the secondary response was weaker and peaked at day 5, not 15. FACS-sorted repertoires might harbor abundant contaminating clonotypes from the bulk population.

This rearrangement joins TRBV7-2 to TRBJ2-2; D is unclear. Sequenced here: CD4+ T cells sorted from PBMCs, sampled on the day of the yellow fever booster vaccination. The sequence was collected from a man aged 18 to 29 who received the YFV17D yellow fever vaccine. The CDR3 sequence is CASSLRSLAGNTGELFF. CDR3 sequence (DNA): TGTGCCAGCAGCTTGAGGTCCTTAGCAGGGAACACCGGGGAGCTGTTTTTT.